This TCR beta chain was documented in a study of shared clonotypes between healthy human individuals. Study results and caveats: Estimated richness was generally greater in naive than memory subsets. Shared clonotypes: 4.5% to 6.5% naive CD4, approximately 3.4% naive CD8, about 2.2% memory CD4, approximately 0.37% memory CD8.

A remark on this clone: No antigen is known for it.

The genomic DNA of each subset was split evenly across several immunoSEQ plates. Libraries were prepared by immunoSEQ multiplex PCR; TCRdb keeps only in-frame clonotypes and omits some of them. The table shows about 2.3 million clones, with over 85% occurring only once. The sequencing sample was made of naive CD4+ T cells from PBMCs. Subset noted: CD45RA+ positively selected. This clonotype was sampled from a man in his late teens or twenties in good health. Some clones in this sample may be carry-over from other donors' samples.

CDR3 in amino acids: CASRSRLAGIYEQYF. For the CDR3, the DNA is TGTGCCAGCAGGTCGCGACTAGCGGGAATCTACGAGCAGTACTTC. J is TRBJ2-7 and V is TRBV28, with 11 bases aligning to TRBD2. The V and J ends lost 6 bases and 3 bases, in that order; junction bases with no gene match: 7. The CDR3 covers 15 residues. Germline assignment: CDR1 MDHEN and CDR2 SYDVKM.